A few counts support the clone carrying this T cell receptor (beta chain). The sample originates from a study of identical twins. V lost 7 bases to trimming and J lost 5 bases; unmatched junction nucleotides: 3. The CDR3 extends over 14 amino acids. Germline V gives CDR1 MNHNS, CDR2 SASEGT. TCRdb passed the 5' RACE reads through MiXCR, listing each CDR3 protein once. The table includes around 680,000 distinct CDR3 sequences, 8.6% detected once. The data also belong to a second study, concerning yellow fever vaccine responses in identical twins.

This receptor was identified in a woman between 18 and 30 years old in good health. Sequencing input: PBMCs. The chain joins TRBV6-1 to TRBJ2-3; 13 bases align to TRBD2. CDR3 nucleotide sequence: TGTGCCAGCAAGGGACTAGCGGGGATAGATACGCAGTATTTT. As protein: CASKGLAGIDTQYF.